The TCR beta chain described here comes from a study of breast tumors, draining lymph nodes, adjacent tissues. The study, taken as a whole, reports: Luminal-like breast cancer showed significantly greater tumor-nontumor repertoire similarity than basal-like breast cancer did. Most tumor T cells seemingly derive from lymph node, then expand in tumor.

V gave up 6 bases and J gave up 0 bases; unmatched junction bases: 5. The CDR3 contains 15 residues. Germline V gene data show CDR1 as MNHEY and CDR2 as SMNVEV (reference sequence). TCRdb processed the multiplex PCR reads anew with MiXCR; each CDR3 protein has one entry. The repertoire holds approximately 250,000 distinct CDR3 sequences, with 30% to 35% as singletons. On this clonotype itself: Its matching antigen is unknown.

Axillary draining lymph nodes of breast cancer patients supplied the node samples. The genes are TRBV27 and TRBJ2-1; 7 nucleotides match TRBD1. The specimen was axillary lymph node tissue. This receptor was obtained from a female donor with breast cancer. Some clones in this sample may be carry-over from other donors' samples. The CDR3 here is CASSRDRSSYNEQFF. The CDR3, as DNA: TGTGCCAGCAGCCGGGACAGAAGCTCCTACAATGAGCAGTTCTTC.